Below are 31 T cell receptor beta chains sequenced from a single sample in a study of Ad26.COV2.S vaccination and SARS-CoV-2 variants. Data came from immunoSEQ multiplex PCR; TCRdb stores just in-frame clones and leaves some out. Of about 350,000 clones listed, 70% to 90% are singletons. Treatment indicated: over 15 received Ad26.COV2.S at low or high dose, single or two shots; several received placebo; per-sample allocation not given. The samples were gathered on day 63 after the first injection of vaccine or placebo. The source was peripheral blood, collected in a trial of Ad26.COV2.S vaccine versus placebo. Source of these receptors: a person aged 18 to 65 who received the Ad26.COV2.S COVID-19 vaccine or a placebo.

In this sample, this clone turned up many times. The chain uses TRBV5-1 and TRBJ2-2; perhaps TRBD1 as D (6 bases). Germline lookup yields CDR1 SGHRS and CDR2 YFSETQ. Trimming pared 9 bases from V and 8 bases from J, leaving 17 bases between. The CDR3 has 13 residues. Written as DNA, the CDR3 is TGCGCCACCTCTGGGGACACGCCAGGGGAGCTGTTTTTT. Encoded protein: CATSGDTPGELFF.

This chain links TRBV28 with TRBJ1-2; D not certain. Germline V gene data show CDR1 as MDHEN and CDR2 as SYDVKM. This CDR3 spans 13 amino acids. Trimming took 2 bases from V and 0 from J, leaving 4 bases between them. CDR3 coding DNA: TGTGCCAGCAGTTTACCCGCTAACTATGGCTACACCTTC. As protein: CASSLPANYGYTF.

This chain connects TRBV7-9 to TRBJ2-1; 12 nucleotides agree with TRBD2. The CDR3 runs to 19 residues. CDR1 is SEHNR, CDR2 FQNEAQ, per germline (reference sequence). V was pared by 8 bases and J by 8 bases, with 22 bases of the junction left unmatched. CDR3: CASGITYSRLAGEIDEQFF. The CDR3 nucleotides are TGTGCCAGCGGGATAACATACAGTCGACTAGCGGGAGAGATCGATGAGCAGTTCTTC.

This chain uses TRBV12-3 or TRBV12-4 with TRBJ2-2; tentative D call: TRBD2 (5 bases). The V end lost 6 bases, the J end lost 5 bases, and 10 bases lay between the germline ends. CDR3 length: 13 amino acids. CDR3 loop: CASSRGFTGELFF. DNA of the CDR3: TGTGCCAGCAGCAGAGGGTTTACCGGGGAGCTGTTTTTT.

The CDR3 region is CASSELAGVVGYTF. The CDR3 nucleotides are TGTGCCAGCAGTGAACTTGCAGGGGTGGTTGGCTACACCTTC. The V gene is TRBV2, the J gene TRBJ1-2, with D maybe TRBD1 (6 bases). Germline V gives CDR1 SNHLY, CDR2 FYNNEI. The V and J ends lost 2 bases and 7 bases respectively, with 14 bases between them. The CDR3 is 14 residues long.

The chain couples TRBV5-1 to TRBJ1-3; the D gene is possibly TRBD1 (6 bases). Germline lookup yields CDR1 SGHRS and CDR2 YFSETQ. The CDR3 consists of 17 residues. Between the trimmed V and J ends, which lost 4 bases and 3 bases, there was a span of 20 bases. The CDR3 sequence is CASSPLGGAIGGNTIYF. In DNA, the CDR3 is TGCGCCAGCAGCCCCCTAGGGGGGGCGATTGGTGGAAACACCATATATTTT. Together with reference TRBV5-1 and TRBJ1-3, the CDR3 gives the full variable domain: KAGVTQTPRYLIKTRGQQVTLSCSPISGHRSVSWYQQTPGQGLQFLFEYFSETQRNKGNFPGRFSGRQFSNSRSEMNVSTLELGDSALYLCASSPLGGAIGGNTIYFGEGSWLTVV.

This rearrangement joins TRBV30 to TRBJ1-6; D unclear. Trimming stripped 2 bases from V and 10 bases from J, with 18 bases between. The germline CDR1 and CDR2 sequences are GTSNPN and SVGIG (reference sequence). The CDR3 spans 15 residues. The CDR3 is CAWSMMAGKGSPLHF. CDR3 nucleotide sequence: TGTGCCTGGAGTATGATGGCCGGGAAGGGATCACCCCTCCACTTT.

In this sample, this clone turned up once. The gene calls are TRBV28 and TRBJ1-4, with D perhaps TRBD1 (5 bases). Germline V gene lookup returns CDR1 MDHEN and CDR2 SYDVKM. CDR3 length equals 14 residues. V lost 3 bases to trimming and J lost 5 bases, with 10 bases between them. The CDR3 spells CASSFGRENEKLFF. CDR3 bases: TGTGCCAGCAGTTTCGGCAGGGAGAATGAAAAACTGTTTTTT.

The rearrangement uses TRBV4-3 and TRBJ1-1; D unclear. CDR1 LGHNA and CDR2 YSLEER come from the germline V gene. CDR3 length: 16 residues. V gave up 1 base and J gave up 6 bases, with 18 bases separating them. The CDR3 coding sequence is TGCGCCAGCAGCCAAGGCCTCGGTGGAGGATTCCCTGAAGCTTTCTTT. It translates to CASSQGLGGGFPEAFF.

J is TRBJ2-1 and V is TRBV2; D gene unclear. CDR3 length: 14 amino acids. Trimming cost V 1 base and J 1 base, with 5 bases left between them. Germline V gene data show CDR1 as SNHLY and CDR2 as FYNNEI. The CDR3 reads CASSEDRSYNEQFF. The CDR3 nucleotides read TGTGCCAGCAGTGAAGACAGATCCTACAATGAGCAGTTCTTC.

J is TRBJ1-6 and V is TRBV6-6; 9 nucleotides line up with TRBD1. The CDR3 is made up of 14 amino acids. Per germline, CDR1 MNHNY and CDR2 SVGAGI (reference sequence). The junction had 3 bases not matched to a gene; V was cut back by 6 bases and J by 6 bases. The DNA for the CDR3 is TGTGCCAGCAGACAGGGGGCGTTTAATTCACCCCTCCACTTT. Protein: CASRQGAFNSPLHF.

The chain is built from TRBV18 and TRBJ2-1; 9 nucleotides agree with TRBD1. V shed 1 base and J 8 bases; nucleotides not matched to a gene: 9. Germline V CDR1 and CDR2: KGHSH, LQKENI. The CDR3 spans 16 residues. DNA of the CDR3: TGTGCCAGCTCACCACTTCTGGGGACAGGGAGCGATGAGCAGTTCTTC. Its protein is CASSPLLGTGSDEQFF.

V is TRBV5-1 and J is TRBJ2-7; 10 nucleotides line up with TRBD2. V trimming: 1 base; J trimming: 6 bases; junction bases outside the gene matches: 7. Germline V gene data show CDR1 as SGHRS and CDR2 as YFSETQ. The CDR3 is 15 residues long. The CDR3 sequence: CASSLRASGSSEQYF. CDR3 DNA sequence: TGCGCCAGCAGCTTGAGGGCTAGCGGGAGCTCCGAGCAGTACTTC.

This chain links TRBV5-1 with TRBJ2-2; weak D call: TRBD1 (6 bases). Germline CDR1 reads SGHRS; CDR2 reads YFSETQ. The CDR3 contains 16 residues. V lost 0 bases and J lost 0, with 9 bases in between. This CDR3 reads CASSLGGHSNTGELFF. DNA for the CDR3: TGCGCCAGCAGCTTGGGGGGACATTCGAACACCGGGGAGCTGTTTTTT.

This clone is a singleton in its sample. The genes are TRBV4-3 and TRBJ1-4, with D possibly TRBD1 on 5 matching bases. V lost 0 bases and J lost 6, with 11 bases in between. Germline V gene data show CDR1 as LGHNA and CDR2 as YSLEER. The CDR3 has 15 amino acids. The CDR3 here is CASSQDSREDEKLFF. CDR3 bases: TGCGCCAGCAGCCAAGATAGCAGGGAGGATGAAAAACTGTTTTTT.

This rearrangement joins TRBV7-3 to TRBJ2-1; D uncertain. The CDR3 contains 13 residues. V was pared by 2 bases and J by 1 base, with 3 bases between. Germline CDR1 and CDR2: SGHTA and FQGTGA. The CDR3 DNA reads TGTGCCAGCAGCTTAGGGTCCTACAATGAGCAGTTCTTC. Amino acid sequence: CASSLGSYNEQFF. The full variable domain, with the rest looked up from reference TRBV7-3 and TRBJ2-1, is GAGVSQTPSNKVTEKGKYVELRCDPISGHTALYWYRQSLGQGPEFLIYFQGTGAADDSGLPNDRFFAVRPEGSVSTLKIQRTERGDSAVYLCASSLGSYNEQFFGPGTRLTVL.

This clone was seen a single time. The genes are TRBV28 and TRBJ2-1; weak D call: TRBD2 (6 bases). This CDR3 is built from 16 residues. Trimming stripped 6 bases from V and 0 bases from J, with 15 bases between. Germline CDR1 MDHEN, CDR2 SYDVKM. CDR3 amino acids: CASSPVRAGSYNEQFF. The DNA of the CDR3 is TGTGCCAGCAGCCCCGTGAGAGCGGGCTCCTACAATGAGCAGTTCTTC.

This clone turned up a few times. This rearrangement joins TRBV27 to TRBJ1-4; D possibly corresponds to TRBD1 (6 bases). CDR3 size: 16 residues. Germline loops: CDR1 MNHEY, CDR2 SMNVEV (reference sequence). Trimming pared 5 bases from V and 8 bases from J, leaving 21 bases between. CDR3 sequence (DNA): TGTGCCAGCAGTCCTCAGTACAGGGAAGAGAGGGAAAAACTGTTTTTT. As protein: CASSPQYREEREKLFF.

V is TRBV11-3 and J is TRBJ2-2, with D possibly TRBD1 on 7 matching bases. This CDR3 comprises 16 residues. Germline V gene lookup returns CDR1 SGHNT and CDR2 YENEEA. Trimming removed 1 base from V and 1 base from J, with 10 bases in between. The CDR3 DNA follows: TGTGCCAGCAGCTTAGGGGGGGACAGGAACACCGGGGAGCTGTTTTTT. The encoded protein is CASSLGGDRNTGELFF.

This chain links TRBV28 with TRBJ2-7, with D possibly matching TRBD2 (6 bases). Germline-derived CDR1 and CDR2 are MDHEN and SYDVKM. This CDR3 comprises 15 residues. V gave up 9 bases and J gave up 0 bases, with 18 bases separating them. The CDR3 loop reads CARWGVQRDSYEQYF. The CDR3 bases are TGTGCCAGATGGGGGGTCCAGCGCGACTCCTACGAGCAGTACTTC.

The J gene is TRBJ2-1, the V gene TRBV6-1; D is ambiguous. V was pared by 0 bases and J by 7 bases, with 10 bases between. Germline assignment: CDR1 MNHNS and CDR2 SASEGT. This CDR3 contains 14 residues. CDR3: CASSEAAQHNEQFF. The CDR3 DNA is TGTGCCAGCAGTGAAGCAGCCCAGCATAATGAGCAGTTCTTC.

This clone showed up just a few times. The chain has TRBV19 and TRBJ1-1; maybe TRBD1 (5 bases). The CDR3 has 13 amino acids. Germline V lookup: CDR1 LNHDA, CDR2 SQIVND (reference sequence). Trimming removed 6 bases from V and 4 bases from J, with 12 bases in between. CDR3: CASRGVGITEAFF. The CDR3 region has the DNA TGTGCCAGTAGAGGGGTAGGGATCACTGAAGCTTTCTTT.

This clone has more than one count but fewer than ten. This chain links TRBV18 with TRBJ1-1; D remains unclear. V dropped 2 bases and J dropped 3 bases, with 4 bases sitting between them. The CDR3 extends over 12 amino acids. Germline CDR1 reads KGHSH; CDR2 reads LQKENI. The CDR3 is CASSPGYTEAFF. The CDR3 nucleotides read TGTGCCAGCTCACCAGGGTACACTGAAGCTTTCTTT.

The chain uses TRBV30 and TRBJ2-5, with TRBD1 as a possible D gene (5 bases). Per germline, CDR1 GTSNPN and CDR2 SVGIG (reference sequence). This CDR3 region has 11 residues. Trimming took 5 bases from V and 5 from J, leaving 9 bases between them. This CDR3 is CAWVGVETQYF. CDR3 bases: TGTGCCTGGGTAGGGGTTGAGACCCAGTACTTC.

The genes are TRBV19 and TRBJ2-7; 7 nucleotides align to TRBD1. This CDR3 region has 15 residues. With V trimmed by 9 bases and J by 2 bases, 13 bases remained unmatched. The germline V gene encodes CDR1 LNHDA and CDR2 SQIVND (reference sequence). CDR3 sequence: CASLPRGQGPYEQYF. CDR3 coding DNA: TGTGCCAGCCTTCCAAGGGGGCAGGGGCCCTACGAGCAGTACTTC.

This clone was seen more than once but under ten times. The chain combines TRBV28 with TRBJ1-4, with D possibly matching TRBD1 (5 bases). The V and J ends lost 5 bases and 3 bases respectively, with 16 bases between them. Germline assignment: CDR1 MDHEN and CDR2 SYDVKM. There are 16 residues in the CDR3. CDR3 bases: TGTGCCAGCAGTCCTATCGCGGTGGGGGCTAATGAAAAACTGTTTTTT. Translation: CASSPIAVGANEKLFF.

Written as DNA, the CDR3 is TGTGCCAGCAGCCCTATGACGGGGGGCACCTACAATGAGCAGTTCTTC. Its translation: CASSPMTGGTYNEQFF. V usage is TRBV3-1 (or the pseudogene TRBV3-2) and J usage is TRBJ2-1, with TRBD2 as a possible D gene (7 bases). Germline V lookup: CDR1 LGHDT, CDR2 YNNKEL (reference sequence). This CDR3 has 16 amino acids. The germline V and J ends were trimmed by 4 bases and 2 bases, with 15 bases remaining between them.

The CDR3 bases are TGTGCCAGCAGTTACTCGACAGGGACCTCCTACAATGAGCAGTTCTTC. Residues: CASSYSTGTSYNEQFF. This chain connects TRBV6-2 or TRBV6-3 to TRBJ2-1; 7 nucleotides line up with TRBD1. After removal of 0 bases from V and 0 bases from J, the junction contained 2 bases not matched to a gene. Germline CDR1 is MNHEY and CDR2 is SVGEGT. The CDR3 totals 16 residues.

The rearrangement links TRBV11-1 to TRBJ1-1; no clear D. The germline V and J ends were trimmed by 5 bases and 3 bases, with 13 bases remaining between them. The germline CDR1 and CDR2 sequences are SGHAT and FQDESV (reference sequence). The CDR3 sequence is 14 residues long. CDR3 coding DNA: TGTGCCAGCAGCAAATTGCCCGGGTACACTGAAGCTTTCTTT. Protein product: CASSKLPGYTEAFF.

The CDR3 sequence: CASSLDGTTPAYEQYF. The DNA for the CDR3 is TGTGCCAGCAGCTTAGATGGGACTACCCCCGCCTACGAGCAGTACTTC. The V gene is TRBV11-3, the J gene TRBJ2-7, with 7 nucleotides matching TRBD2. V lost 0 bases, J lost 2 bases, and 7 bases stayed unmatched. This CDR3 contains 16 residues. Germline V gene sequence: CDR1 SGHNT, CDR2 YENEEA.

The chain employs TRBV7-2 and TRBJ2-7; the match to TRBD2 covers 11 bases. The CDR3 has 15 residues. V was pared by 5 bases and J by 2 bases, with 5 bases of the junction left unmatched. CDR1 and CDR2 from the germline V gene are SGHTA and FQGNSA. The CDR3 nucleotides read TGTGCCAGCAGCCCCTTAGCGGGAGGGACCTACGAGCAGTACTTC. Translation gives CASSPLAGGTYEQYF.